This T cell receptor beta chain comes out of a study of T cells in Graves' hyperthyroidism and ophthalmopathy. Study-level information: Peripheral blood was collected at initial diagnosis, before any treatment.

This CDR3 comprises 13 residues. The V gene lost 8 bases and the J gene lost 13 bases, with 18 bases spanning the gap. The germline V gene has CDR1 SNHLY and CDR2 FYNNEI. There were TCR beta CDR3 regions amplified from RNA transcripts. A set of HTBI primers served as the primers for a first-round RT-PCR of the TCR CDR3. TCRdb re-called the multiplex PCR reads with MiXCR, one entry per CDR3 protein. The data contain hundreds of thousands of distinct CDR3 sequences, 35% to 40% of them singletons. The clonotype was recovered from a man aged 18 to 29 with Graves' hyperthyroidism. V gene TRBV2 combines with J gene TRBJ1-6; D gene unclear. Material for sequencing was blood. The CDR3 loop is CASRPGSNQPLHF. For the CDR3, the DNA is TGTGCCAGCCGGCCGGGAAGCAATCAGCCCCTCCACTTT. Using reference TRBV2 and TRBJ1-6 for the parts outside the CDR3, the full variable domain is EPEVTQTPSHQVTQMGQEVILRCVPISNHLYFYWYRQILGQKVEFLVSFYNNEISEKSEIFDDQFSVERPDGSNFTLKIRSTKLEDSAMYFCASRPGSNQPLHFGNGTRLTVT.